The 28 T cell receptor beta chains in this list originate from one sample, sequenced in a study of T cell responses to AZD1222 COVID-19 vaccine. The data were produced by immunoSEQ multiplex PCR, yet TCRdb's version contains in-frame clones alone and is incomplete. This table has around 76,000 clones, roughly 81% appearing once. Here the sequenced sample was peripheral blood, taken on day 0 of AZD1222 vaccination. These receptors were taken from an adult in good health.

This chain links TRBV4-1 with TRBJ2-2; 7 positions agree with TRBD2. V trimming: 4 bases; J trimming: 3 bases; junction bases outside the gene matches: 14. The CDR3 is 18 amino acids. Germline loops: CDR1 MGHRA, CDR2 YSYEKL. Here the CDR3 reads CASSLLRGKAVDTGELFF. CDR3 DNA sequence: TGCGCCAGCAGCCTCTTGCGGGGGAAGGCCGTAGACACCGGGGAGCTGTTTTTT.

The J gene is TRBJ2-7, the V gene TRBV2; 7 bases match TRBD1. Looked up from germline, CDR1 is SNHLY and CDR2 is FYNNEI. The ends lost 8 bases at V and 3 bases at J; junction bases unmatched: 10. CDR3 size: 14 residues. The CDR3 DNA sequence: TGTGCCAGCGGAAACCGGGACAGCAACTACGAGCAGTACTTC. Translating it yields CASGNRDSNYEQYF. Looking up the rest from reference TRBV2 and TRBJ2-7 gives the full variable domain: EPEVTQTPSHQVTQMGQEVILRCVPISNHLYFYWYRQILGQKVEFLVSFYNNEISEKSEIFDDQFSVERPDGSNFTLKIRSTKLEDSAMYFCASGNRDSNYEQYFGPGTRLTVT.

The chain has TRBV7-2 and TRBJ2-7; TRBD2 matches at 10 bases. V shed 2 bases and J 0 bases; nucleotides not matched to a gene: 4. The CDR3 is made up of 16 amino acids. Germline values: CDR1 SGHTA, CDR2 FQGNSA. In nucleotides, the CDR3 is TGTGCCAGCAGCTTAATTAGCGGGGGGAACTCCTACGAGCAGTACTTC. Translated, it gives CASSLISGGNSYEQYF.

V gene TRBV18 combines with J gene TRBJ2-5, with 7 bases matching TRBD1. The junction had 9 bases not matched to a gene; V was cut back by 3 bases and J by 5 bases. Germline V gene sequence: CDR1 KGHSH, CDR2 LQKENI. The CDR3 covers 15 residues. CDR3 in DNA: TGTGCCAGCTCACCCCGACAGGGCGTAGGGGAGACCCAGTACTTC. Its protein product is CASSPRQGVGETQYF.

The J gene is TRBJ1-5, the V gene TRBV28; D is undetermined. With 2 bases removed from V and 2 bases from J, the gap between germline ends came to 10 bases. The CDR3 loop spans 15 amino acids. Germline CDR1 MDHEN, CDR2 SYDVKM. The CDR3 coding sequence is TGTGCCAGCAGTTTAAGAAGGGCGGGCAATCAGCCCCAGCATTTT. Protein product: CASSLRRAGNQPQHF.

The CDR3 region has the DNA TGTGCCAGCAGCTTCGGGACTCCGGGACAGGGGGCGAGGGAGCAGTACTTC. Its translation is CASSFGTPGQGAREQYF. V gene TRBV5-4 combines with J gene TRBJ2-7; 12 bases line up with TRBD1. The germline gives CDR1 SGHNT, CDR2 YYREEE (reference sequence). The CDR3 is 17 residues long. Germline trimming cut 2 bases from V and 7 bases from J; bases unmatched to any gene: 13.

The DNA for the CDR3 is TGTGCCAGCTCACTCGGGCAGACGAACACCGGGGAGCTGTTTTTT. Encoded protein: CASSLGQTNTGELFF. The gene calls are TRBV18 and TRBJ2-2; D call uncertain. The V gene lost 4 bases and the J gene lost 0 bases, with 9 bases spanning the gap. Germline CDR1 is KGHSH and CDR2 is LQKENI. This CDR3 has 15 residues.

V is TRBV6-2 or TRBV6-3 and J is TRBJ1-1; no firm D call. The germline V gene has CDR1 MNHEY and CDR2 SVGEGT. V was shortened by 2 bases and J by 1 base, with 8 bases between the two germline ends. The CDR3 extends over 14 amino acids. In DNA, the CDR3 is TGTGCCAGCAGTTACCCGAAGGCGAACACTGAAGCTTTCTTT. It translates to CASSYPKANTEAFF.

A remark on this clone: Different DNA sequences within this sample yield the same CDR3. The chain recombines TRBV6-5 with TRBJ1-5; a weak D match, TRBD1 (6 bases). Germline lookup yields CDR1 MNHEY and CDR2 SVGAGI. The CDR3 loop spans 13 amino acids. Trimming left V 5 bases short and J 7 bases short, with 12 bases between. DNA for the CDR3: TGTGCCAGCAGTACCGGGGGCGGGCAGCCCCAGCATTTT. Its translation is CASSTGGGQPQHF.

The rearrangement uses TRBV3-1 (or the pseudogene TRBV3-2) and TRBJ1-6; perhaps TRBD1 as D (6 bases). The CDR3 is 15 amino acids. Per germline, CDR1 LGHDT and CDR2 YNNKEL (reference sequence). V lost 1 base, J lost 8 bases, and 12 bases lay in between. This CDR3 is CASSQATGNDSPLHF. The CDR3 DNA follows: TGTGCCAGCAGCCAAGCTACAGGGAATGATTCACCCCTCCACTTT.

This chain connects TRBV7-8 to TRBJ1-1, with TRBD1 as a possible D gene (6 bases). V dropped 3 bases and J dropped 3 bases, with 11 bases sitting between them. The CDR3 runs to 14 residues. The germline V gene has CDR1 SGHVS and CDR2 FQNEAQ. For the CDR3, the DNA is TGTGCCAGCAGCTTTTCAGGGGCAGACACTGAAGCTTTCTTT. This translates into CASSFSGADTEAFF.

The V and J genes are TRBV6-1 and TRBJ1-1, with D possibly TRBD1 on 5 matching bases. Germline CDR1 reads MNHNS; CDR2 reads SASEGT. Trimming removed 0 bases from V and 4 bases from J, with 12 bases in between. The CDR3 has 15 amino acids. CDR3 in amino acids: CASSEARARSTEAFF. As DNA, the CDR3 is TGTGCCAGCAGTGAAGCCAGGGCCAGGAGCACTGAAGCTTTCTTT.

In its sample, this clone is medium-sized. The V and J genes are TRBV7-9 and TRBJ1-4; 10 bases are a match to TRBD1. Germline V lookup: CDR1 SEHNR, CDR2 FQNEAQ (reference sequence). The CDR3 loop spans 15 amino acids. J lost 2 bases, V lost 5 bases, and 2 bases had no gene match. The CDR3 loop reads CASSQGQGTNEKLFF. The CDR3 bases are TGTGCCAGCAGCCAGGGACAGGGGACTAATGAAAAACTGTTTTTT.

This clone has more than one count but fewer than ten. The CDR3 here is CASRQPGQSAQHF. The CDR3 DNA sequence: TGTGCCAGCAGACAACCGGGACAGTCGGCCCAGCATTTT. The chain has TRBV6-5 and TRBJ1-5; 7 nucleotides line up with TRBD1. This CDR3 has 13 residues. The V gene end was trimmed by 6 bases and the J gene end by 11 bases; junction bases not matched to a gene: 10. The germline V gene encodes CDR1 MNHEY and CDR2 SVGAGI.

This CDR3 is CASSASTGFRSYEQYF. The CDR3 DNA sequence: TGTGCCAGCAGTGCATCGACAGGGTTTCGGTCCTACGAGCAGTACTTC. The rearrangement uses TRBV27 and TRBJ2-7, with 7 bases that match TRBD1. The V segment lost 5 bases and the J segment 1 base; nucleotides outside the gene matches: 11. Germline V gene lookup returns CDR1 MNHEY and CDR2 SMNVEV (reference sequence). The CDR3 contains 16 residues.

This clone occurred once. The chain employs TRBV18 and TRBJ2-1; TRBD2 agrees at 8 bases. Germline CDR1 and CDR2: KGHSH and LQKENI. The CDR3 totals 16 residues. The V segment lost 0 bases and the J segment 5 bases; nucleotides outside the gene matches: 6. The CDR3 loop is CASSPPGGGLNNEQFF. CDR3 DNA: TGTGCCAGCTCACCACCGGGCGGGGGGCTGAACAATGAGCAGTTCTTC.

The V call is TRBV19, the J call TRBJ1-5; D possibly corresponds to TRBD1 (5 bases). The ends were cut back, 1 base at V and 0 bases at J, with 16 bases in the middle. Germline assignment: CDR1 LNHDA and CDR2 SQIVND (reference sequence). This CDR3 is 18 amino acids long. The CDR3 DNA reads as TGTGCCAGTAGTATAGTCCGGCTATTAGGGGCTAGCAATCAGCCCCAGCATTTT. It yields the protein CASSIVRLLGASNQPQHF.

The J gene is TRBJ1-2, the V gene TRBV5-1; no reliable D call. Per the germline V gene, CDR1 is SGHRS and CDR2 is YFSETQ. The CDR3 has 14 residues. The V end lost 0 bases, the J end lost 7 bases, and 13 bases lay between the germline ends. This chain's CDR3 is CASSLDPRTFGYTF. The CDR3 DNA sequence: TGCGCCAGCAGCTTGGACCCCCGGACCTTTGGCTACACCTTC.

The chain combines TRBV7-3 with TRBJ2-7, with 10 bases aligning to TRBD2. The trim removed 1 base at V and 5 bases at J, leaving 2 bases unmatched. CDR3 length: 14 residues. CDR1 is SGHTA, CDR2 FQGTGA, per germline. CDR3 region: CASSLMLAGDEQYF. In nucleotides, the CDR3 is TGTGCCAGCAGCTTAATGCTAGCGGGGGACGAGCAGTACTTC.

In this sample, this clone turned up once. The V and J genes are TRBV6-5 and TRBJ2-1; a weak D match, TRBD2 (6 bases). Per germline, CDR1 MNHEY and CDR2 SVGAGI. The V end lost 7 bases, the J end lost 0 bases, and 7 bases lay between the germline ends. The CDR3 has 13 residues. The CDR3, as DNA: TGTGCCAGCAAGGACTACTCCTACAATGAGCAGTTCTTC. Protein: CASKDYSYNEQFF.

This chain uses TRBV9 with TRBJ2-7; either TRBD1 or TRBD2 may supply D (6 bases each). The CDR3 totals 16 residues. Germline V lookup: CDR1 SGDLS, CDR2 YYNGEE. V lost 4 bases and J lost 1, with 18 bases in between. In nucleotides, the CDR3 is TGTGCCAGCAGCCCTCGTTCGGGGGCTCGGTCCTACGAGCAGTACTTC. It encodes CASSPRSGARSYEQYF.

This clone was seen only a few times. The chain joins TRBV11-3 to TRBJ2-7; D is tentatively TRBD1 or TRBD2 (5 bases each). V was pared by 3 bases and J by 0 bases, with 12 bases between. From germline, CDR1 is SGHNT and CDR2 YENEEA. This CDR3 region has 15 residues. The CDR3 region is CASSLGTTSSYEQYF. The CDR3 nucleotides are TGTGCCAGCAGCTTGGGGACCACCAGCTCCTACGAGCAGTACTTC.

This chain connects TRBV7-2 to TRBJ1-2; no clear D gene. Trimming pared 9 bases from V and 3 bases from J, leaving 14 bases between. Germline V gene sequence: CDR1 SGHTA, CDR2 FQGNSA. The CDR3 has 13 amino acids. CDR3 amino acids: CASHDRVDYGYTF. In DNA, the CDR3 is TGTGCCAGTCACGATAGGGTTGACTATGGCTACACCTTC. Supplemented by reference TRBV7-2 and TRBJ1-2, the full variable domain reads GAGVSQSPSNKVTEKGKDVELRCDPISGHTALYWYRQSLGQGLEFLIYFQGNSAPDKSGLPSDRFSAERTGGSVSTLTIQRTQQEDSAVYLCASHDRVDYGYTFGSGTRLTVV.

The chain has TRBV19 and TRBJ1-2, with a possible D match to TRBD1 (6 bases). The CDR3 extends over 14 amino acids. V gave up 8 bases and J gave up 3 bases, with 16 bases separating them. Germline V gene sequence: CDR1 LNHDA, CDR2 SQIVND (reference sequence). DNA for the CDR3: TGTGCCAGTCGCCCCCCAGGGGAATACTATGGCTACACCTTC. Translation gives CASRPPGEYYGYTF.

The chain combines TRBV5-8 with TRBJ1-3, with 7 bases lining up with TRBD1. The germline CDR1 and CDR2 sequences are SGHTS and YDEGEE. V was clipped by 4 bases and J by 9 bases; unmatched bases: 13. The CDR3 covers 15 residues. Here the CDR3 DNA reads TGTGCCAGCAGCCAGGACAGGACCCTCTGGGGCACCATATATTTT. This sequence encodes CASSQDRTLWGTIYF.

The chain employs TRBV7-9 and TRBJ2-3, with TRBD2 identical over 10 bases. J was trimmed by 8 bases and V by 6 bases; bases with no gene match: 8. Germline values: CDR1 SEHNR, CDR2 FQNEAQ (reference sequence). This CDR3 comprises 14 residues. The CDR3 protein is CASRDSGGHGTQYF. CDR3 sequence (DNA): TGTGCCAGCAGGGATAGCGGGGGGCATGGTACGCAGTATTTT.

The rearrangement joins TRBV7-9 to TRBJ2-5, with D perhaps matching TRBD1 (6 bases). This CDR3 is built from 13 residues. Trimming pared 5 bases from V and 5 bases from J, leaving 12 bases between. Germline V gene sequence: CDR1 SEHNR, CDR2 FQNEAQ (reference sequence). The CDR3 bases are TGTGCCAGCAGCCCACAGGGCGGTGAGACCCAGTACTTC. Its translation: CASSPQGGETQYF.

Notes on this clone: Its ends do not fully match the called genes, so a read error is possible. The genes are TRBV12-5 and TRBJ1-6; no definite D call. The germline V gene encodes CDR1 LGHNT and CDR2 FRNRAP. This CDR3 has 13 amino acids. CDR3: CASGLEYSSPLHF. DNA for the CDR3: TGTGCTAGTGGTTTGGAGTATAGTTCACCCCTCCACTTT. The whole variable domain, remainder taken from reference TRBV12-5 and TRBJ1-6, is DARVTQTPRHKVTEMGQEVTMRCQPILGHNTVFWYRQTMMQGLELLAYFRNRAPLDDSGMPKDRFSAEMPDATLATLKIQPSEPRDSAVYFCASGLEYSSPLHFGNGTRLTVT.